The 17 T cell receptor beta chains listed next were all sequenced from one sample in a study of shared clonotypes between healthy human individuals. TCRdb's copy holds only in-frame clones and misses some; the assay was immunoSEQ multiplex PCR. This sample has about 1.1 million clones, with approximately 78% found just once. Sequencing was carried out using memory CD4+ T cells from PBMCs. Noted subset: CD45RA-negative fraction. The receptors here all came from a man younger than 35 in good health. Some clones in this sample may be carry-over from other donors' samples.

This clone was found a few times. The rearrangement joins TRBV28 to TRBJ2-7; a possible D gene is TRBD2 (6 bases). This CDR3 region has 16 residues. CDR1 is MDHEN and CDR2 is SYDVKM in the germline V gene. Trimming stripped 4 bases from V and 0 bases from J, with 16 bases between. Here the CDR3 DNA reads TGTGCCAGCAGTTCCCGCCCGAGACTAGGCTCCTACGAGCAGTACTTC. Protein product: CASSSRPRLGSYEQYF.

V and J are TRBV7-2 and TRBJ2-7; D is possibly TRBD1 (5 bases). This CDR3 has 14 amino acids. Per the germline V gene, CDR1 is SGHTA and CDR2 is FQGNSA. The germline V and J ends were trimmed by 1 base and 4 bases, with 11 bases remaining between them. The CDR3, as DNA: TGTGCCAGCAGCTTAGGGCAGGGCCTGTACGAGCAGTACTTC. Protein: CASSLGQGLYEQYF.

This clone was found a few times. V and J are TRBV2 and TRBJ1-1, with unresolved D. V shed 4 bases and J shed 1 base, with 10 bases lying between them. The germline gives CDR1 SNHLY, CDR2 FYNNEI. This CDR3 comprises 14 residues. CDR3 in DNA: TGTGCCAGCAGTGCGTTTTCGCCGAACACTGAAGCTTTCTTT. Translating it yields CASSAFSPNTEAFF. Full variable domain (rest looked up from reference TRBV2 and TRBJ1-1): EPEVTQTPSHQVTQMGQEVILRCVPISNHLYFYWYRQILGQKVEFLVSFYNNEISEKSEIFDDQFSVERPDGSNFTLKIRSTKLEDSAMYFCASSAFSPNTEAFFGQGTRLTVV.

This clone was detected only a few times. The chain links TRBV5-4 to TRBJ2-1, with D possibly being TRBD2 (5 bases). Per the germline V gene, CDR1 is SGHNT and CDR2 is YYREEE (reference sequence). There are 15 residues in the CDR3. V was trimmed by 4 bases and J by 7 bases, leaving 18 bases between them. CDR3 region: CASSREAGNLNEQFF. The CDR3 DNA reads as TGTGCCAGCAGCCGCGAGGCCGGGAATTTGAATGAGCAGTTCTTC. Full variable domain (outside the CDR3, taken from reference TRBV5-4 and TRBJ2-1): ETGVTQSPTHLIKTRGQQVTLRCSSQSGHNTVSWYQQALGQGPQFIFQYYREEENGRGNFPPRFSGLQFPNYSSELNVNALELDDSALYLCASSREAGNLNEQFFGPGTRLTVL.

Of note for this clone: In the same sample, other DNA sequences code for this CDR3. V usage is TRBV5-4 and J usage is TRBJ1-1; D ambiguous. Germline V gene data show CDR1 as SGHNT and CDR2 as YYREEE (reference sequence). V lost 0 bases to trimming and J lost 2 bases, with 5 bases between them. The CDR3 has 13 amino acids. The CDR3: CASSLAGNTEAFF. In DNA form, the CDR3 reads TGTGCCAGCAGCTTGGCGGGTAACACTGAAGCTTTCTTT.

This rearrangement joins TRBV4-1 to TRBJ2-2; D possibly corresponds to TRBD2 (5 bases). V lost 4 bases, J lost 7 bases, and 7 bases lay in between. Looked up from germline, CDR1 is MGHRA and CDR2 is YSYEKL. The CDR3 runs to 12 residues. The CDR3 sequence: CASSPRDGELFF. The CDR3 DNA follows: TGCGCCAGCAGCCCGAGGGACGGGGAGCTGTTTTTT.

This chain connects TRBV5-4 to TRBJ1-1; TRBD1 is a possible D gene (6 bases). Trimming cost V 0 bases and J 1 base, with 16 bases left between them. CDR1 is SGHNT, CDR2 YYREEE, per germline (reference sequence). The CDR3 loop spans 17 amino acids. CDR3 protein: CASSLERWGGENTEAFF. In DNA, the CDR3 is TGTGCCAGCAGCTTGGAGAGGTGGGGGGGCGAGAACACTGAAGCTTTCTTT.

This chain uses TRBV7-2 with TRBJ1-1; no clear D gene. The CDR3 contains 14 residues. Deletions cut 1 base from V and 4 bases from J, with 10 bases between. Germline V lookup: CDR1 SGHTA, CDR2 FQGNSA. CDR3 amino acids: CASSLVWEGTEAFF. In DNA, the CDR3 is TGTGCCAGCAGCTTAGTTTGGGAGGGCACTGAAGCTTTCTTT.

The chain links TRBV30 to TRBJ2-5, with 8 positions matching TRBD1. Germline V lookup: CDR1 GTSNPN, CDR2 SVGIG (reference sequence). Losses at the gene ends were 3 bases for V and 8 bases for J; bases not matched to a gene: 8. This CDR3 spans 13 amino acids. CDR3: CAWSHRQGTTQYF. The DNA for the CDR3 is TGTGCCTGGAGCCACCGACAGGGGACAACCCAGTACTTC.

This clone was counted a single time. J is TRBJ1-1 and V is TRBV7-2, with 9 bases aligning to TRBD1. Looked up from germline, CDR1 is SGHTA and CDR2 is FQGNSA. This CDR3 has 14 residues. Unmatched junction bases numbered 3, after V lost 4 bases and J lost 3 bases. CDR3 region: CASSYTGGHTEAFF. CDR3 coding DNA: TGTGCCAGCAGCTATACAGGGGGCCACACTGAAGCTTTCTTT.

The V gene is TRBV30, the J gene TRBJ1-1; D remains unclear. V was shortened by 4 bases and J by 10 bases, with 19 bases between the two germline ends. The CDR3 extends over 13 amino acids. Germline loops: CDR1 GTSNPN, CDR2 SVGIG (reference sequence). The CDR3 DNA is TGTGCCTGGAATCCGTTAAGTGGAATGGGAGCTTTCTTT. Its translation is CAWNPLSGMGAFF.

This clone was seen a few times. The chain carries TRBV27 and TRBJ2-7, with D possibly being TRBD1 (5 bases). Between the trimmed V and J ends, which lost 2 bases and 2 bases, there was a span of 16 bases. The CDR3 totals 16 residues. CDR1 is MNHEY and CDR2 is SMNVEV in the germline V gene (reference sequence). The CDR3 here is CASSLALTQGPYEQYF. DNA of the CDR3: TGTGCCAGCAGTTTAGCCCTCACCCAGGGTCCCTACGAGCAGTACTTC.

The chain carries TRBV5-1 and TRBJ2-6; either TRBD1 or TRBD2 may supply D (5 bases each). This CDR3 region has 17 residues. With 1 base removed from V and 7 bases from J, the gap between germline ends came to 18 bases. In germline, CDR1 is SGHRS, CDR2 YFSETQ. CDR3 in amino acids: CASSLSHGTPGANVLTF. The CDR3 nucleotides read TGCGCCAGCAGCTTGAGTCACGGGACCCCGGGAGCCAACGTCCTGACTTTC.

The chain combines TRBV7-2 with TRBJ1-5; weak D call: TRBD1 (6 bases). Trimming pared 6 bases from V and 0 bases from J, leaving 12 bases between. Germline lookup yields CDR1 SGHTA and CDR2 FQGNSA. This CDR3 has 15 amino acids. The CDR3 is CASRKGGNSNQPQHF. Here the CDR3 DNA reads TGTGCCAGCAGAAAAGGGGGAAATAGCAATCAGCCCCAGCATTTT.

This chain links TRBV7-3 with TRBJ2-1, with 12 bases that match TRBD2. V dropped 8 bases and J dropped 8; count of bases not matched to a gene: 10. The CDR3 has 15 amino acids. Per the germline V gene, CDR1 is SGHTA and CDR2 is FQGTGA. The CDR3 sequence: CASGQRTSGKDEQFF. CDR3 bases: TGTGCCAGCGGACAGAGGACTAGCGGGAAAGATGAGCAGTTCTTC.

The chain's CDR3 is CASSTTRTGREQYF. For the CDR3, the DNA is TGTGCCAGCAGTACCACCCGGACAGGGCGGGAGCAGTACTTC. The chain has TRBV28 and TRBJ2-7; 8 nucleotides align to TRBD1. The CDR3 contains 14 residues. J gave up 7 bases and V 5 bases, and 10 bases lay outside the gene matches. CDR1 and CDR2 from the germline V gene are MDHEN and SYDVKM. The full variable domain, in which reference TRBV28 and TRBJ2-7 provide the parts outside the CDR3, is DVKVTQSSRYLVKRTGEKVFLECVQDMDHENMFWYRQDPGLGLRLIYFSYDVKMKEKGDIPEGYSVSREKKERFSLILESASTNQTSMYLCASSTTRTGREQYFGPGTRLTVT.

This chain uses TRBV7-9 with TRBJ1-1; no reliable D call. The V gene lost 0 bases and the J gene lost 1 base, with 9 bases spanning the gap. The CDR3 totals 15 residues. Per the germline V gene, CDR1 is SEHNR and CDR2 is FQNEAQ (reference sequence). CDR3 region: CASSLARPKNTEAFF. The CDR3 DNA reads TGTGCCAGCAGCTTAGCAAGACCGAAGAACACTGAAGCTTTCTTT.